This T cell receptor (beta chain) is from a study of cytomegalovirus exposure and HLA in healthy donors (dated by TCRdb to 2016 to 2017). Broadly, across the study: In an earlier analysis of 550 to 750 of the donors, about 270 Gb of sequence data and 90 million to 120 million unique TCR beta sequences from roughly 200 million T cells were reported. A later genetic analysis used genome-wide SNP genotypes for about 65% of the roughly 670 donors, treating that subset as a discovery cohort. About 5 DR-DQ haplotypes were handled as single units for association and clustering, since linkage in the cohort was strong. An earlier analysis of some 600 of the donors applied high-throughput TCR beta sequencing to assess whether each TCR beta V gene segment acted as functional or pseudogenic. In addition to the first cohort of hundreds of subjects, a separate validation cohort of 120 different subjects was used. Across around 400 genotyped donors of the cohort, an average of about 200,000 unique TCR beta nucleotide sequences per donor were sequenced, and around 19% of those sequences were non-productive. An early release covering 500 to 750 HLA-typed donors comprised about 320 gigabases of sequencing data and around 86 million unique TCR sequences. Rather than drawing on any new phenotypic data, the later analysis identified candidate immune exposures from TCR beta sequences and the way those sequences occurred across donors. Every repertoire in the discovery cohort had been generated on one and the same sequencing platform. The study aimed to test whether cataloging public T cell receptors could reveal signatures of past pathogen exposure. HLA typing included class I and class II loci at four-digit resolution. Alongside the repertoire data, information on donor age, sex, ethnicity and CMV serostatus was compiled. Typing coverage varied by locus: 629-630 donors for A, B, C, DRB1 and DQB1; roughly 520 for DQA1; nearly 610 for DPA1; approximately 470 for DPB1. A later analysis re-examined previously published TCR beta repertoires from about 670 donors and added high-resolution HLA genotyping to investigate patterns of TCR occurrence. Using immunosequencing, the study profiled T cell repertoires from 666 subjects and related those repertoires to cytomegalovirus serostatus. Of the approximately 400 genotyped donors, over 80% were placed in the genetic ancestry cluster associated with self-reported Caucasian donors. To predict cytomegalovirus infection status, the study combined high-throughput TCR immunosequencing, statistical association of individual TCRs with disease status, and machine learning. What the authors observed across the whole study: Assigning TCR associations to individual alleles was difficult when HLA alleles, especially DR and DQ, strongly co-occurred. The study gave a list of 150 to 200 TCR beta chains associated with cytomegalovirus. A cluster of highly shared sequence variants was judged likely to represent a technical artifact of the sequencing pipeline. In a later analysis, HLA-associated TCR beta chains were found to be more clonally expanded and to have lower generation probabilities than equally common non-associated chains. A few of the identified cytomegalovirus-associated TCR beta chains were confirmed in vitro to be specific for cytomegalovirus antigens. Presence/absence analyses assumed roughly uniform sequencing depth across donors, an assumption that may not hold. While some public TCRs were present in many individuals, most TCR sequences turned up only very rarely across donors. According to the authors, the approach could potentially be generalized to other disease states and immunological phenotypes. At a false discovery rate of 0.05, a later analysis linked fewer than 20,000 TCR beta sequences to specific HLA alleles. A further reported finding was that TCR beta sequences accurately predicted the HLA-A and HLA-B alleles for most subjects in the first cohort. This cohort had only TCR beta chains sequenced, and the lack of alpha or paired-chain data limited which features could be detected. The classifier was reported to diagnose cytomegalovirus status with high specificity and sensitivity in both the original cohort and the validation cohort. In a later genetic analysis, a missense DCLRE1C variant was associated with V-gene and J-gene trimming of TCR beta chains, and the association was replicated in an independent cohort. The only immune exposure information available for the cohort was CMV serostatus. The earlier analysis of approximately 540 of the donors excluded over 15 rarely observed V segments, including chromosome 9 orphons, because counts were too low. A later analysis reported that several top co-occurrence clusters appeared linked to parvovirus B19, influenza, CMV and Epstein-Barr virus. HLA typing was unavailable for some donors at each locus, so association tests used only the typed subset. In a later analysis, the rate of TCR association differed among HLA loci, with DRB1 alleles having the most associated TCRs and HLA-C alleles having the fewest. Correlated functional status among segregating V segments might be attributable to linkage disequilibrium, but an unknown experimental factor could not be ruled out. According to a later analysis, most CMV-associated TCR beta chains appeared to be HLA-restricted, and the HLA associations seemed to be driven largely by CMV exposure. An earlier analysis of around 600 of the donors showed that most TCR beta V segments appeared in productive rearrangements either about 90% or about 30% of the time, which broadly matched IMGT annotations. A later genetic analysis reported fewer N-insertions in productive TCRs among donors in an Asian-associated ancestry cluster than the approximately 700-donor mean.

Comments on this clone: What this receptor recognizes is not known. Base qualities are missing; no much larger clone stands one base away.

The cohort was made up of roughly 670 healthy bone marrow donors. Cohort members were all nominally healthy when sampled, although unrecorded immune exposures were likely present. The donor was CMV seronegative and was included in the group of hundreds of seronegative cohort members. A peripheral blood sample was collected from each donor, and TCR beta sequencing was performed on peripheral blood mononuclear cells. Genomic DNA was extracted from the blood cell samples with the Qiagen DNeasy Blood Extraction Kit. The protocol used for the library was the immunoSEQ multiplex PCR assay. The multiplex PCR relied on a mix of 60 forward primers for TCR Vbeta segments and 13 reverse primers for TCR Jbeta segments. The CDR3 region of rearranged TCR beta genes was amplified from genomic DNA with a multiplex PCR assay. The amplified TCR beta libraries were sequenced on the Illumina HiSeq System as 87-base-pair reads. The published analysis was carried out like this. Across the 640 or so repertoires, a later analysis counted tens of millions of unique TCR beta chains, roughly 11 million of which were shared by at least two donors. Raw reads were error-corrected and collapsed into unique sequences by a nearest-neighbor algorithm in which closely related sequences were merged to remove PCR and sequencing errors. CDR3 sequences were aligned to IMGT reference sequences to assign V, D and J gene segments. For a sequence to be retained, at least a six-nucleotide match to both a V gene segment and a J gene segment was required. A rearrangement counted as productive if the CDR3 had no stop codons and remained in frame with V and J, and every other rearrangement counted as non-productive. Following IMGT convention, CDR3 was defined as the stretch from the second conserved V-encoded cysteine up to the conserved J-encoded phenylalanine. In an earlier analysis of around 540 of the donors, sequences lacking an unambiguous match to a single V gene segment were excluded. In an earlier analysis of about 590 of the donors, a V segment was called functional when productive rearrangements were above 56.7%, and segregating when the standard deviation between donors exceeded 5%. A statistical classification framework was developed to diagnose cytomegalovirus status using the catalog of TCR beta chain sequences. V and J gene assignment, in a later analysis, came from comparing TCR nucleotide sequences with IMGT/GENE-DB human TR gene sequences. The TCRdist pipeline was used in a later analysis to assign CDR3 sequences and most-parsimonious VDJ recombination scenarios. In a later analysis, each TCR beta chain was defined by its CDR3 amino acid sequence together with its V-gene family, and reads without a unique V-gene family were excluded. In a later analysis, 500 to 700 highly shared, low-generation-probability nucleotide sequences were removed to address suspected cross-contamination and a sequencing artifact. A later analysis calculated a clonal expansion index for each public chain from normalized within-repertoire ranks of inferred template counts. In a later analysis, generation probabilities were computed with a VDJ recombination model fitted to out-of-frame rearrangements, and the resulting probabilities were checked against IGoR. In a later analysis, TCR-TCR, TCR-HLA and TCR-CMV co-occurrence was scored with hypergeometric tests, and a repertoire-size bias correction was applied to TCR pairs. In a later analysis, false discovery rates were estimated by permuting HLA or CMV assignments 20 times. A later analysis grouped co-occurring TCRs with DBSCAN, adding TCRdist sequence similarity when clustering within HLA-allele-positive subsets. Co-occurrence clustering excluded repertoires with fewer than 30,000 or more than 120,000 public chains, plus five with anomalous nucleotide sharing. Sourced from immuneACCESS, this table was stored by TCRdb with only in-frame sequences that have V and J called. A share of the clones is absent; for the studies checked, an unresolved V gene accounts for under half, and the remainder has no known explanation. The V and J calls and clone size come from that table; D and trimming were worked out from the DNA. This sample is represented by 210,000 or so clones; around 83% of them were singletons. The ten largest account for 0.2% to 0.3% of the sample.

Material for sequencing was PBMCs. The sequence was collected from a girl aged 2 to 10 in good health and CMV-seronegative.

The nucleotide sequence reads TGTGCCAGCAGCTTAGCAGTGGTAACATTACGAGATACGCAGTATTTT. Its translation is CASSLAVVTLRDTQYF. This sequence uses TRBV7-4 and TRBJ2-3; too little of a D gene remains to name it. The CDR3 contains 16 residues, cysteine and phenylalanine counted. Kept here is only the CDR3 DNA, which spans 48 bases and is read in frame from base 1. Looking up the germline V gene yields CDR1 SGHVT and CDR2 SQSDAQ. V lost 0 bases and J lost 5 bases; the stretch between them is 15 bases long.